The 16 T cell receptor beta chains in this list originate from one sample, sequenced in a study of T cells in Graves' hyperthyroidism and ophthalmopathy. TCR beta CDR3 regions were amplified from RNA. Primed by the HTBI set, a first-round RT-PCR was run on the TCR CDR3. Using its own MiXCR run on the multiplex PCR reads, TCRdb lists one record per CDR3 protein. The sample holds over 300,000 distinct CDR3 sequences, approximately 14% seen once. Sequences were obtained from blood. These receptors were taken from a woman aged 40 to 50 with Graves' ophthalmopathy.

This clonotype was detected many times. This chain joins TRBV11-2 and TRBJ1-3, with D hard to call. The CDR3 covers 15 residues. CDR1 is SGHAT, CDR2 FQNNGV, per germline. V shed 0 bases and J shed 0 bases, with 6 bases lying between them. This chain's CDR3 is CASSLDHGSGNTIYF. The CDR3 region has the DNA TGTGCCAGCAGCTTAGATCATGGCTCTGGAAACACCATATATTTT.

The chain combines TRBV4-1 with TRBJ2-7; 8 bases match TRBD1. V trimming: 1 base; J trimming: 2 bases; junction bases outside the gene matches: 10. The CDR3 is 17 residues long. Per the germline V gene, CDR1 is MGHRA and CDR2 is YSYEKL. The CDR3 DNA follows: TGCGCCAGCAGCCAAGGGGCCGGGACAGGACTTCCCTACGAGCAGTACTTC. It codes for CASSQGAGTGLPYEQYF.

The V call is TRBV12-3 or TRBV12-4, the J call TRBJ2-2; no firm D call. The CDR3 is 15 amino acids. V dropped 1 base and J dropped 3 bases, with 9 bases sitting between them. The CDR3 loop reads CASSLVHLDTGELFF. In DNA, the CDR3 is TGTGCCAGCAGTTTAGTGCACCTTGACACCGGGGAGCTGTTTTTT.

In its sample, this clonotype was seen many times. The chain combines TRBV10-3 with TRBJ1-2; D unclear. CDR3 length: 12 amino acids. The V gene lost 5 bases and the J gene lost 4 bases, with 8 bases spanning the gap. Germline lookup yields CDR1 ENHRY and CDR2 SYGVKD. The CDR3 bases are TGTGCCATCAGTCCTGACATCTATGGCTACACCTTC. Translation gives CAISPDIYGYTF.

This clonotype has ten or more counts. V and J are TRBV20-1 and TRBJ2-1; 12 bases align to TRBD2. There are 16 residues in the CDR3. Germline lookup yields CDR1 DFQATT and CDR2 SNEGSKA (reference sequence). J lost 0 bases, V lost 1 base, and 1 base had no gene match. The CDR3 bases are TGCAGTGCTAGAGGGACTAGCGGGGTCTCCTACAATGAGCAGTTCTTC. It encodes CSARGTSGVSYNEQFF.

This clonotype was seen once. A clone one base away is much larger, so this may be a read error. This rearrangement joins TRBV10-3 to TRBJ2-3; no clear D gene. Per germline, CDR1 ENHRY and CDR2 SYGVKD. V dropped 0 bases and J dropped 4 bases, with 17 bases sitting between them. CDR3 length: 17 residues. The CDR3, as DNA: TGTGCCATCAGTGAGTCCCAGAAGACTGGGTCCTCAGATACGCAGTATTTT. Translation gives CAISESQKTGSSDTQYF.

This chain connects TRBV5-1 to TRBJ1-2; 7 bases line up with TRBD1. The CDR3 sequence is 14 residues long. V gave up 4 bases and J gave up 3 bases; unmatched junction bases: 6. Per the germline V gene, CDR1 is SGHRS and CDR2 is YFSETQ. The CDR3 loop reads CASSITGEHYGYTF. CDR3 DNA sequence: TGCGCCAGCAGCATTACAGGGGAGCACTATGGCTACACCTTC.

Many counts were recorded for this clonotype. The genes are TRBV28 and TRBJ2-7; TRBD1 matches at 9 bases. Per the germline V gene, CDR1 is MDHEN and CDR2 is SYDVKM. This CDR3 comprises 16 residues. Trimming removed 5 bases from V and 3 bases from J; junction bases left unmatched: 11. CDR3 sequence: CASSTLPGTGHYEQYF. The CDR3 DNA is TGTGCCAGCAGTACTTTGCCCGGGACAGGGCACTACGAGCAGTACTTC.

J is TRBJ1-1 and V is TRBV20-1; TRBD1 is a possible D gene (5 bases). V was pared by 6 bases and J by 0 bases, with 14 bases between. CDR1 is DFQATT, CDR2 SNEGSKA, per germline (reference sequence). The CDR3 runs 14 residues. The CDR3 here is CSAGGRGLNTEAFF. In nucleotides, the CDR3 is TGCAGTGCCGGCGGGAGGGGTCTGAACACTGAAGCTTTCTTT.

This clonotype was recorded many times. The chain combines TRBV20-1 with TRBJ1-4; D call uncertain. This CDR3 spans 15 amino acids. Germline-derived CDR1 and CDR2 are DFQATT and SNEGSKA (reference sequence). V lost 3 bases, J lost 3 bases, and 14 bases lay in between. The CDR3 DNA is TGCAGTGCTAGTTTGGCCTGGGTGGCTAATGAAAAACTGTTTTTT. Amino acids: CSASLAWVANEKLFF.

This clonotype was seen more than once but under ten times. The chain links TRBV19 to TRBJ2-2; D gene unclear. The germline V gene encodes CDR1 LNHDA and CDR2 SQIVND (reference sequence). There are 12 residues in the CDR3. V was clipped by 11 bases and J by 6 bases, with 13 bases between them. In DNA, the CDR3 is TGTGCCGCCCAGGTTGAATCCGGGGAGCTGTTTTTT. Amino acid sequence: CAAQVESGELFF.

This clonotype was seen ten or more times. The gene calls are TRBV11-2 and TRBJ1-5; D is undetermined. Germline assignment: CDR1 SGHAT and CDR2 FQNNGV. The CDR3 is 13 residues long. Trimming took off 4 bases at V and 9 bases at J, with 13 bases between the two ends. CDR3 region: CASSSALEGPQHF. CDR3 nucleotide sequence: TGTGCCAGCAGCTCAGCCTTGGAAGGGCCCCAGCATTTT.

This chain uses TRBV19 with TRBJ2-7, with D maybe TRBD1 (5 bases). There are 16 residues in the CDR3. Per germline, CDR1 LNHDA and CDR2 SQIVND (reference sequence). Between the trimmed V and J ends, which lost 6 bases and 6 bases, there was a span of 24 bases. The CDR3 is CASSPGFENLLGEQYF. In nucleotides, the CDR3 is TGTGCCAGTAGCCCAGGGTTTGAGAACCTACTGGGCGAGCAGTACTTC.

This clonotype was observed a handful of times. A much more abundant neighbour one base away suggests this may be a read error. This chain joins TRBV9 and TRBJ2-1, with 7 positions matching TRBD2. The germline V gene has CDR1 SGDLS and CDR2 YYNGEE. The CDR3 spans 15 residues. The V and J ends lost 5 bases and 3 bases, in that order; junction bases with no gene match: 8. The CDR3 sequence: CASSGGGSSYNEQFF. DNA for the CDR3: TGTGCCAGCAGTGGCGGCGGGAGTAGCTACAATGAGCAGTTCTTC.

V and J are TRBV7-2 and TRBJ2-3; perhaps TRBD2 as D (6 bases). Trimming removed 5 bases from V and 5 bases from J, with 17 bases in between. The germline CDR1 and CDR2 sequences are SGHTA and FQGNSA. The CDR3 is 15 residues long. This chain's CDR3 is CASSPGTSRGDTQYF. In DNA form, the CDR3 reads TGTGCCAGCAGCCCTGGGACTTCCCGAGGAGATACGCAGTATTTT.

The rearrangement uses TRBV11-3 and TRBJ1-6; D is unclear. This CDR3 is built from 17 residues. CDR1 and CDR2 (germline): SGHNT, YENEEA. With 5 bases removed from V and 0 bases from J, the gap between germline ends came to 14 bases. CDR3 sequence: CASSTHGRSSYNSPLHF. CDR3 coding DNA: TGTGCCAGCAGCACCCACGGACGGAGCTCCTATAATTCACCCCTCCACTTT.